This is a list of T cell receptor beta chains from one sample in a study of T cell responses to AZD1222 COVID-19 vaccine. The protocol was immunoSEQ multiplex PCR, while the TCRdb copy is restricted to in-frame clones and leaves out a portion. Of over 100,000 clones in the sample, about 90% were seen once. The sequenced sample was peripheral blood, obtained on day 0 of AZD1222 vaccination. These receptors were obtained from an adult in good health. Each CDR3 is given with its conserved first and last residue. Each record gives: J gene, clone size, V gene, D gene, CDR3 protein, CDR3 DNA. The D gene is left open where the match is weak. Not every row has a clone size; where given, it reads once, few, many or a size class.

j_gene: TRBJ1-1
abundance: .
v_gene: TRBV19
d_gene: TRBD1
CDR3aa: CASSIFGTGDPEAFF
CDR3nt: TGTGCCAGTAGTATTTTCGGGACAGGGGACCCTGAAGCTTTCTTT

j_gene: TRBJ1-5
abundance: .
v_gene: TRBV2
d_gene: .
CDR3aa: CASSAPDLYSNQPQHF
CDR3nt: TGTGCCAGCAGTGCGCCAGACCTTTATAGCAATCAGCCCCAGCATTTT

j_gene: TRBJ2-1
abundance: .
v_gene: TRBV5-1
d_gene: .
CDR3aa: CASSLPGTFNEQFF
CDR3nt: TGCGCCAGCAGCCTTCCCGGGACTTTCAATGAGCAGTTCTTC

j_gene: TRBJ2-5
abundance: .
v_gene: TRBV6-5
d_gene: TRBD1
CDR3aa: CASSPYDREETQYF
CDR3nt: TGTGCCAGCAGCCCCTACGACAGGGAAGAGACCCAGTACTTC

j_gene: TRBJ2-7
abundance: .
v_gene: TRBV7-9
d_gene: TRBD2
CDR3aa: CASSFELADSYEQYF
CDR3nt: TGTGCCAGCAGCTTCGAACTAGCGGATTCCTACGAGCAGTACTTC

j_gene: TRBJ2-1
abundance: once
v_gene: TRBV2
d_gene: .
CDR3aa: CASSPDLNNEQFF
CDR3nt: TGTGCCAGCAGTCCCGACTTGAACAATGAGCAGTTCTTC

j_gene: TRBJ2-3
abundance: .
v_gene: TRBV27
d_gene: .
CDR3aa: CASGDTDTQYF
CDR3nt: TGTGCCAGCGGGGACACAGATACGCAGTATTTT

j_gene: TRBJ1-3
abundance: once
v_gene: TRBV2
d_gene: .
CDR3aa: CASRVDNAGNTIYF
CDR3nt: TGTGCCAGCAGAGTGGACAACGCTGGAAACACCATATATTTT

j_gene: TRBJ1-2
abundance: once
v_gene: TRBV14
d_gene: .
CDR3aa: CASSRPGTANYGYTF
CDR3nt: TGTGCCAGCAGCCGCCCCGGGACGGCGAACTATGGCTACACCTTC

j_gene: TRBJ2-1
abundance: once
v_gene: TRBV2
d_gene: TRBD2
CDR3aa: CASSERAGDLQFF
CDR3nt: TGTGCCAGCAGTGAACGGGCGGGAGACCTACAGTTCTTC

j_gene: TRBJ2-3
abundance: .
v_gene: TRBV28
d_gene: TRBD2
CDR3aa: CASGGGEGTDTQYF
CDR3nt: TGTGCCAGCGGTGGGGGGGAGGGCACAGATACGCAGTATTTT

j_gene: TRBJ2-7
abundance: .
v_gene: TRBV18
d_gene: TRBD1
CDR3aa: CASSTDTGTGGYEQYF
CDR3nt: TGTGCCAGCTCGACAGACACCGGGACAGGGGGATACGAGCAGTACTTC

j_gene: TRBJ2-2
abundance: .
v_gene: TRBV6-5
d_gene: .
CDR3aa: CASTVSSTTGELFF
CDR3nt: TGTGCCAGCACAGTTTCTAGCACCACCGGGGAGCTGTTTTTT

j_gene: TRBJ2-5
abundance: .
v_gene: TRBV7-2
d_gene: TRBD2
CDR3aa: CASRATYSGIETQYF
CDR3nt: TGTGCCAGCAGAGCCACTTATAGCGGGATAGAGACCCAGTACTTC

j_gene: TRBJ1-1
abundance: .
v_gene: TRBV19
d_gene: TRBD1
CDR3aa: CASTDRGRVTEAFF
CDR3nt: TGTGCCAGTACAGACAGGGGGCGCGTCACTGAAGCTTTCTTT

j_gene: TRBJ2-7
abundance: few
v_gene: TRBV9
d_gene: .
CDR3aa: CASSPRIGFDEQYF
CDR3nt: TGTGCCAGCAGCCCCCGTATAGGGTTCGACGAGCAGTACTTC

j_gene: TRBJ1-6
abundance: .
v_gene: TRBV12-1
d_gene: .
CDR3aa: CASSPLARTGFFSPLHF
CDR3nt: TGTGCCAGCAGCCCCCTCGCGCGTACGGGTTTTTTTTCACCCCTCCACTTT

j_gene: TRBJ2-7
abundance: .
v_gene: TRBV28
d_gene: TRBD1
CDR3aa: CASSLRDRGPSYEQYF
CDR3nt: TGTGCCAGCAGTTTAAGGGACAGGGGGCCCTCCTACGAGCAGTACTTC

j_gene: TRBJ2-7
abundance: .
v_gene: TRBV2
d_gene: .
CDR3aa: CASRVTKQYEQYF
CDR3nt: TGTGCCAGCAGAGTGACTAAACAATACGAGCAGTACTTC

j_gene: TRBJ1-3
abundance: once
v_gene: TRBV3-1/TRBV3-2
d_gene: .
CDR3aa: CASSQRGDTPGDTIYF
CDR3nt: TGTGCCAGCAGCCAGAGGGGGGACACACCCGGGGACACCATATATTTT